Below, one T cell receptor beta chain is given with its context. Its antigen remains unidentified. These data originate in a study of cytomegalovirus exposure and HLA in healthy donors. Points from the study as a whole: Later analysis demonstrated an association between a missense DCLRE1C variant and TCR beta V- and J-gene trimming. The study designated about 160 TCR beta chains cytomegalovirus-associated.

Both 60 Vbeta primers and 13 Jbeta primers went into the PCR. TCRdb's copy holds only in-frame clones and misses some; the assay was immunoSEQ multiplex PCR. The table includes around 150,000 clones, 76% detected once. The CDR3 totals 12 residues. Germline V lookup: CDR1 MNHEY, CDR2 SVGAGI. With V trimmed by 8 bases and J by 6 bases, 1 base remained unmatched. Input material: PBMCs. This TCR came from a man aged 40-49 years in good health and CMV-seronegative. The genes are TRBV6-5 and TRBJ1-4, with 9 positions matching TRBD1. CDR3 region: CASRDRDEKLFF. Written as DNA, the CDR3 is TGTGCCAGCCGGGACAGGGATGAAAAACTGTTTTTT.